This is a list of T cell receptor beta chains from one sample in a study of blood T cells in healthy people across ages. TCRdb redid the calling of the 5' RACE reads with MiXCR, one entry per CDR3 protein. In the table there are over 1,500,000 distinct CDR3 sequences, about 49% of which are singletons. Sequences were obtained from blood. These receptors all come from a woman aged 40 to 50 in good health. Each CDR3 is given with its conserved first and last residue. Each record gives: V gene, J gene, CDR3 protein.

v_call: TRBV27; j_call: TRBJ2-7; cdr3_aa: CASSTRVGEQYF
v_call: TRBV4-2; j_call: TRBJ1-1; cdr3_aa: CASSPLGQGGMNTEAFF
v_call: TRBV11-2; j_call: TRBJ1-4; cdr3_aa: CASSLPTPEKLFF
v_call: TRBV20-1; j_call: TRBJ1-4; cdr3_aa: CSARDKESRETLATNEKLFF
v_call: TRBV5-1; j_call: TRBJ2-3; cdr3_aa: CASSLDGRLGQTSTDTQYF
v_call: TRBV5-1; j_call: TRBJ1-2; cdr3_aa: CASSLHTGGGYGYTF
v_call: TRBV28; j_call: TRBJ2-5; cdr3_aa: CASSSLAGGEETQYF
v_call: TRBV6-2/TRBV6-3; j_call: TRBJ2-4; cdr3_aa: CASSNQRYNEQYF
v_call: TRBV5-1; j_call: TRBJ1-2; cdr3_aa: CASSLVRGSSYGYTF
v_call: TRBV6-2/TRBV6-3; j_call: TRBJ2-7; cdr3_aa: CASSYGTANYEQYF
v_call: TRBV29-1; j_call: TRBJ2-1; cdr3_aa: CSVPLASYNEQFF
v_call: TRBV2; j_call: TRBJ2-3; cdr3_aa: CASSEAGLAGPEITQYF
v_call: TRBV9; j_call: TRBJ1-2; cdr3_aa: CASYRGTGDNYGYTF
v_call: TRBV4-1; j_call: TRBJ2-7; cdr3_aa: CASSQEDRFYEQYF
v_call: TRBV6-2/TRBV6-3; j_call: TRBJ2-1; cdr3_aa: CASTAGDEQFF
v_call: TRBV5-1; j_call: TRBJ2-2; cdr3_aa: CASSADLTANTGELFF
v_call: TRBV15; j_call: .; cdr3_aa: CAASRDITMVMYEQYF
v_call: TRBV28; j_call: TRBJ2-5; cdr3_aa: CASSTIPGAQIETQYF
v_call: TRBV5-1; j_call: TRBJ1-1; cdr3_aa: CASSIFGTGMRTEAFF
v_call: TRBV4-2; j_call: TRBJ2-1; cdr3_aa: CASSPGLDNEQFF
v_call: TRBV4-1; j_call: TRBJ2-5; cdr3_aa: CASSQWRIQETQYF
v_call: TRBV6-5; j_call: TRBJ2-3; cdr3_aa: CASSYKQGTDTQYF
v_call: TRBV13; j_call: TRBJ2-4; cdr3_aa: CASSSGLAGPSAKNIQYF
v_call: TRBV7-9; j_call: TRBJ2-1; cdr3_aa: CASSIAINEQFF
v_call: TRBV20-1; j_call: TRBJ2-7; cdr3_aa: CSAISGGLNEQYF
v_call: TRBV6-2/TRBV6-3; j_call: TRBJ2-1; cdr3_aa: CASSRGSGSSYNEQFF
v_call: TRBV24-1; j_call: TRBJ1-1; cdr3_aa: CATSDSRGGGDTEAFF
v_call: TRBV27; j_call: TRBJ2-1; cdr3_aa: CASRLVAGGRNEQFF
v_call: TRBV25-1; j_call: TRBJ1-6; cdr3_aa: CASSAGPGRGNSPLHF
v_call: TRBV28; j_call: TRBJ2-3; cdr3_aa: CASSRTTSGGCTQYF
v_call: TRBV20-1; j_call: TRBJ2-5; cdr3_aa: CSARKGYQETQYF
v_call: TRBV5-1; j_call: TRBJ1-4; cdr3_aa: CASSLTRATGKSEKLFF
v_call: TRBV4-2; j_call: TRBJ2-2; cdr3_aa: CASSQPGQGTGGELFF
v_call: TRBV11-2; j_call: TRBJ1-6; cdr3_aa: CASTDQRGSPLHF
v_call: TRBV5-1; j_call: TRBJ2-7; cdr3_aa: CASSLAGLAATEQYF
v_call: TRBV4-3; j_call: .; cdr3_aa: CASSQAEVGTQYF
v_call: TRBV9; j_call: TRBJ2-3; cdr3_aa: CASSVGEGFSTDTQYF
v_call: TRBV29-1; j_call: TRBJ2-5; cdr3_aa: CSVGTTLGTQYF
v_call: TRBV19; j_call: .; cdr3_aa: CASRGQGQVRTQYF
v_call: TRBV18; j_call: TRBJ2-1; cdr3_aa: CASSPPYGTALYNEQFF
v_call: TRBV29-1; j_call: TRBJ1-1; cdr3_aa: CSVEDAENTEAFF
v_call: TRBV6-2/TRBV6-3; j_call: TRBJ2-3; cdr3_aa: CASLAGGLDTQYF
v_call: TRBV5-1; j_call: TRBJ2-1; cdr3_aa: CASSLYGNEQFF
v_call: TRBV5-1; j_call: TRBJ2-1; cdr3_aa: CASTLGTGGSEQFF
v_call: TRBV29-1; j_call: TRBJ2-1; cdr3_aa: CSVEGTSNEQFF
v_call: TRBV7-2; j_call: TRBJ2-7; cdr3_aa: CASSLAFRGNEQYF
v_call: TRBV9; j_call: TRBJ2-5; cdr3_aa: CASSVGPGAPQETQYF
v_call: TRBV15; j_call: TRBJ2-5; cdr3_aa: CATSTELGGVGETQYF
v_call: TRBV4-2; j_call: TRBJ2-1; cdr3_aa: CASSRSGLGSYNEQFF
v_call: TRBV4-3; j_call: TRBJ2-1; cdr3_aa: CASSQETPLANYNEQFF
v_call: TRBV20-1; j_call: TRBJ2-1; cdr3_aa: CSAWTSGYYNEQFF
v_call: TRBV7-9; j_call: TRBJ2-5; cdr3_aa: CASSLALKQGETQYF
v_call: TRBV12-3/TRBV12-4; j_call: TRBJ2-3; cdr3_aa: CASIQRGTDTQYF
v_call: TRBV7-7; j_call: TRBJ2-1; cdr3_aa: CASSAGLAGGLDEQFF
v_call: TRBV4-3; j_call: TRBJ2-1; cdr3_aa: CASSQDEGQGGNEQFF
v_call: TRBV11-2; j_call: TRBJ1-2; cdr3_aa: CASSLGREQNYGYTF
v_call: TRBV20-1; j_call: TRBJ2-5; cdr3_aa: CSARWLAGGPGVETQYF
v_call: TRBV7-2; j_call: TRBJ1-6; cdr3_aa: CASSLDRWGPLHF
v_call: TRBV6-6; j_call: TRBJ1-5; cdr3_aa: CASSKQGGDQPQHF
v_call: TRBV28; j_call: TRBJ2-5; cdr3_aa: CASSLVGNQETQYF